This record looks at one TCR beta chain sequence and its context. What it binds is not known. Trimming removed 4 bases from V and 4 bases from J, with 13 bases in between. This CDR3 has 14 residues. CDR1 is ENHRY, CDR2 SYGVKD, per germline. The data were taken from a study of regulatory T cells in long-lasting Graves disease. Study-wide background: By definition, persistent Graves' disease involved antithyroid drugs for over 5 years alongside positive TSH receptor antibodies.

Broader study findings: Persistent disease preferred TRBV28, TRBJ1-2 and TRBJ2-5.

Time point given: persistent/refractory GD, antithyroid drugs over 5 years with positive TRAb. With RNA extracted from PBMCs as input, the TCR library was made. Blood from the periphery, approximately 10 milliliters in all, was drawn into EDTA tubes. With iRepertoire HTBI primers and Arm-PCR of CDR3 regions, TCR beta libraries were built. TCRdb processed the multiplex PCR reads anew with MiXCR; each CDR3 protein has one entry. In the table there are 600,000 to 850,000 distinct CDR3 sequences, around 30% of which are singletons. The TCR comes from a female donor with Graves disease. The rearrangement uses TRBV10-3 and TRBJ1-1, with D possibly matching TRBD1 (5 bases). This sample comprised peripheral blood mononuclear cells (PBMCs), obtained when the disease was refractory, from a patient treated with antithyroid drugs. This CDR3 is CAISGRTTSTEAFF. Written as DNA, the CDR3 is TGTGCCATCAGTGGTCGGACAACGAGCACTGAAGCTTTCTTT.